These T cell receptor beta chains were read from a single sample in a study of blood T cell repertoires in COVID-19. Clones were sequenced by immunoSEQ multiplex PCR, and TCRdb holds only the in-frame ones, with some missing. Among approximately 100,000 clones listed, approximately 84% were seen once. The sample taken for sequencing was peripheral blood. These receptors were obtained from a woman between 50 and 59 years old with acute or convalescent COVID-19. Both conserved end residues are part of each CDR3. The D gene is left open where the match is weak. Rows give clone size only sometimes, using once, few, many, or a class for an expanded clone.

v_gene	j_gene	abundance	d_gene	CDR3aa	CDR3nt
TRBV7-3	TRBJ2-2	NA	NA	CASSQGPQTGELFF	TGTGCCAGCAGCCAGGGCCCGCAGACCGGGGAGCTGTTTTTT
TRBV18	TRBJ1-3	NA	TRBD1	CASSPSDREPTGNTIYF	TGTGCCAGCTCACCATCGGACAGGGAACCAACTGGAAACACCATATATTTT
TRBV2	TRBJ1-3	NA	NA	CASKENSGNTIYF	TGTGCCAGCAAGGAGAATTCTGGAAACACCATATATTTT
TRBV7-3	TRBJ1-2	NA	NA	CASSLRGYYGYTF	TGTGCCAGCAGCTTAAGGGGCTACTATGGCTACACCTTC
TRBV7-9	TRBJ1-5	NA	NA	CPFQRERHNQPQHF	TGCCCGTTTCAACGTGAGAGGCACAATCAGCCCCAGCATTTT
TRBV5-1	TRBJ1-1	NA	TRBD1	CASSQGALGTEAFF	TGCGCCAGCAGCCAGGGGGCACTGGGCACTGAAGCTTTCTTT
TRBV20-1	TRBJ2-7	NA	TRBD2	CSASPRRREGRHEQYF	TGCAGTGCTAGTCCCCGCCGCAGGGAGGGTAGACACGAGCAGTACTTC
TRBV5-1	TRBJ1-1	NA	NA	CASSLGGGRTEAFF	TGCGCCAGCAGCTTGGGGGGTGGGAGAACTGAAGCTTTCTTT
TRBV9	TRBJ1-1	few	NA	CASSPLRSGDTEAFF	TGTGCCAGCAGCCCCCTAAGGTCGGGAGACACTGAAGCTTTCTTT
TRBV5-1	TRBJ1-1	NA	NA	CASSFPGILGNTEAFF	TGCGCCAGCAGCTTTCCAGGGATTTTGGGGAACACTGAAGCTTTCTTT
TRBV5-1	TRBJ1-3	NA	NA	CASASGTVGNTIYF	TGCGCCAGCGCGAGTGGGACTGTGGGAAACACCATATATTTT
TRBV12-3/TRBV12-4	TRBJ1-3	NA	NA	CASKFPSGNTIYF	TGTGCCAGCAAATTCCCCTCGGGAAACACCATATATTTT
TRBV28	TRBJ1-5	few	TRBD1	CASNSAGGGGDQPQHF	TGTGCCAGCAATTCAGCAGGGGGCGGTGGGGATCAGCCCCAGCATTTT